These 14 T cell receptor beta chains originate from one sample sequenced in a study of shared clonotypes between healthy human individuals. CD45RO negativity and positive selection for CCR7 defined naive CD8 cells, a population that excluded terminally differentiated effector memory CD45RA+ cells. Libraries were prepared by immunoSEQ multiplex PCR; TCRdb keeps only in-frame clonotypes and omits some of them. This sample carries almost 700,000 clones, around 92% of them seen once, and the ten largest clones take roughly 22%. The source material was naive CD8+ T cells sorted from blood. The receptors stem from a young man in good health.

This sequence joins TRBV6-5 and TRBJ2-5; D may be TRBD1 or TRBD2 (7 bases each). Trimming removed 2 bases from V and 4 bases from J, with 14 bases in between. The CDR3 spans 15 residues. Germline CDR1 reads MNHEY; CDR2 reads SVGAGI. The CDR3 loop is CASSYSQGEGETQYF. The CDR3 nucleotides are TGTGCCAGCAGTTACAGTCAGGGGGAGGGAGAGACCCAGTACTTC.

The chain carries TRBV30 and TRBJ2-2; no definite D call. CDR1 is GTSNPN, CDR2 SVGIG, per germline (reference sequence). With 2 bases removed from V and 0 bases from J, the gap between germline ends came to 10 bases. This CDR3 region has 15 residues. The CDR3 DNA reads TGTGCCTGGAGTCGCGAAGACGCGAACACCGGGGAGCTGTTTTTT. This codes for CAWSREDANTGELFF. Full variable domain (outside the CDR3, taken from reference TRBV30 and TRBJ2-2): SQTIHQWPATLVQPVGSPLSLECTVEGTSNPNLYWYRQAAGRGLQLLFYSVGIGQISSEVPQNLSASRPQDRQFILSSKKLLLSDSGFYLCAWSREDANTGELFFGEGSRLTVL.

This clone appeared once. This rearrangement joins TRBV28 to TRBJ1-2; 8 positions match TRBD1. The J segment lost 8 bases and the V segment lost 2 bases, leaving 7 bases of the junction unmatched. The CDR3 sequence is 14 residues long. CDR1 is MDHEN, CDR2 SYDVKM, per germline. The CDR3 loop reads CASSLRDRKSGYTF. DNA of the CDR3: TGTGCCAGCAGTTTAAGGGACAGGAAGTCCGGCTACACCTTC.

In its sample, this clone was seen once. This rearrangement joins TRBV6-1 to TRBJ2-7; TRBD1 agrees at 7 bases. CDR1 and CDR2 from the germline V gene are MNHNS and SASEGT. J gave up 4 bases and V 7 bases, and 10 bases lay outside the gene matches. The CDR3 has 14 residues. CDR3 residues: CASKEQGSGYEQYF. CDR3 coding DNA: TGTGCCAGCAAGGAACAGGGGTCGGGATACGAGCAGTACTTC.

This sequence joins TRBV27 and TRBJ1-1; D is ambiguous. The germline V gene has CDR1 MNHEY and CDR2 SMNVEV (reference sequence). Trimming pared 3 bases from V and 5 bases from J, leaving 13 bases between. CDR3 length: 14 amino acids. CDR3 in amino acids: CASSFGGGRTEAFF. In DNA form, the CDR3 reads TGTGCCAGCAGTTTTGGCGGAGGGAGAACTGAAGCTTTCTTT.

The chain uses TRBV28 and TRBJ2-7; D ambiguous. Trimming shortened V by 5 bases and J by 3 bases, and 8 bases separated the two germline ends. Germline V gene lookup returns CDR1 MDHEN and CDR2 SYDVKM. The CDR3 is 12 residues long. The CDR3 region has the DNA TGTGCCAGCAGTCTTTCCGACTACGAGCAGTACTTC. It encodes CASSLSDYEQYF. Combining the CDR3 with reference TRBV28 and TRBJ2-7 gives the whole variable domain DVKVTQSSRYLVKRTGEKVFLECVQDMDHENMFWYRQDPGLGLRLIYFSYDVKMKEKGDIPEGYSVSREKKERFSLILESASTNQTSMYLCASSLSDYEQYFGPGTRLTVT.

CDR3 in DNA: TGTGCCAGCAGTGATAGGGCGGGAGACACTGAAGCTTTCTTT. Translating it yields CASSDRAGDTEAFF. This chain connects TRBV6-1 to TRBJ1-1; no firm D call. This CDR3 contains 14 residues. Germline values: CDR1 MNHNS, CDR2 SASEGT. Trimming cost V 3 bases and J 3 bases, with 11 bases left between them.

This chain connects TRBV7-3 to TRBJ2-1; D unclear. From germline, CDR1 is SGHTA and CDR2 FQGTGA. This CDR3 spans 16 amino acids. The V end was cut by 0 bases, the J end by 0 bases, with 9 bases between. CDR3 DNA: TGTGCCAGCAGCTTAACGGGCCATGGCTCCTACAATGAGCAGTTCTTC. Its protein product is CASSLTGHGSYNEQFF.

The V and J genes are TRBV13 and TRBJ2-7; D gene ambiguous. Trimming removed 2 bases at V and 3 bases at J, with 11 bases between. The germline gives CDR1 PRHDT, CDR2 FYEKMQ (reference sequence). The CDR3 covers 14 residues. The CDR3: CASSLSDKSYEQYF. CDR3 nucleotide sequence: TGTGCCAGCAGCTTATCTGACAAGAGCTACGAGCAGTACTTC. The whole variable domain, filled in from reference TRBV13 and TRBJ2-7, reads AAGVIQSPRHLIKEKRETATLKCYPIPRHDTVYWYQQGPGQDPQFLISFYEKMQSDKGSIPDRFSAQQFSDYHSELNMSSLELGDSALYFCASSLSDKSYEQYFGPGTRLTVT.

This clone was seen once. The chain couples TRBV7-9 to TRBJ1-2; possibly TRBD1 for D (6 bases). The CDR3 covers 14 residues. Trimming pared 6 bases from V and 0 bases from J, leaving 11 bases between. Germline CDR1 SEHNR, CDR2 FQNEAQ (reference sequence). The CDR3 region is CASRQQGTNYGYTF. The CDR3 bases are TGTGCCAGCAGACAACAGGGCACTAACTATGGCTACACCTTC. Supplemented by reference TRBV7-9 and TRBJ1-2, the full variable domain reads DTGVSQNPRHKITKRGQNVTFRCDPISEHNRLYWYRQTLGQGPEFLTYFQNEAQLEKSRLLSDRFSAERPKGSFSTLEIQRTEQGDSAMYLCASRQQGTNYGYTFGSGTRLTVV.

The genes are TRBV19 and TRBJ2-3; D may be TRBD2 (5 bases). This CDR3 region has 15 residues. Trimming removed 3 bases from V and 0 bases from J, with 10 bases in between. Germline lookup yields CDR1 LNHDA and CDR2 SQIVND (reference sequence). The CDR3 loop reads CASSIISGSTDTQYF. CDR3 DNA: TGTGCCAGTAGTATCATAAGCGGAAGCACAGATACGCAGTATTTT.

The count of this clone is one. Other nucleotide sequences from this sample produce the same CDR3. Written as DNA, the CDR3 is TGCAGCGTTGTCGGGACCGGGGAGCTGTTTTTT. Protein: CSVVGTGELFF. The V and J genes are TRBV29-1 and TRBJ2-2; D unresolved. The germline V gene has CDR1 SQVTM and CDR2 ANQGSEA. The V gene lost 4 bases and the J gene lost 5 bases, with 5 bases spanning the gap. The CDR3 spans 11 residues.

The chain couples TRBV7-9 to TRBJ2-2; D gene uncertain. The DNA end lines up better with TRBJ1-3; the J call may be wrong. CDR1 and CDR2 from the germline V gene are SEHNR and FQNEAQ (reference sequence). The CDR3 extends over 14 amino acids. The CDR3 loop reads CASSLASYGNTIYF. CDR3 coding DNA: TGTGCCAGCAGCTTAGCCAGTTATGGAAACACCATATATTTT.

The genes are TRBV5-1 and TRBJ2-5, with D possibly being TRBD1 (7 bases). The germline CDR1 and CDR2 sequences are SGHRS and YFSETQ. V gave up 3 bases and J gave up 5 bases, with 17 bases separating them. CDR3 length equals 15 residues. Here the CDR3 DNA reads TGCGCCAGCAGCTCACGGACAGGCGGGGAGGAGACCCAGTACTTC. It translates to CASSSRTGGEETQYF.